The rows below give T cell receptor beta chains drawn from one sample of a study of T-cell reconstitution after alpha-beta-depleted transplantation in children. TCRdb independently ran MiXCR on the PCR reads; one entry per CDR3 protein. The profile shows fewer than 450,000 distinct CDR3 sequences, roughly 16% of them singletons. Source: PBMCs, mostly from graft donor cells, taken 360 days after TCRalphabeta/CD19-depleted stem cell transplant. The receptors here all came from a male patient aged 2-9 years who had a stem cell transplant for acute lymphoblastic leukemia, so the T cells may come from the graft donor. CDR3s include the opening cysteine and the closing phenylalanine or tryptophan. D genes are given only for firm matches. Clone size appears in some rows only: once, few, many, or a class for an expanded clone.

clone_size	v_call	j_call	d_call	cdr3_nt	cdr3_aa
few	TRBV7-6	TRBJ2-1	TRBD2	TGTGCCAGCAGCCCTACACTAGCGGGAGGATTCAATGAGCAGTTCTTC	CASSPTLAGGFNEQFF
many	TRBV12-3/TRBV12-4	TRBJ2-1	NA	TGTGCCAGCAGTCCTAAGGGCAATGAGCAGTTCTTC	CASSPKGNEQFF
few	TRBV4-2	TRBJ2-7	TRBD2	TGTGCCAGCAGCCAAGTAGGGGACTACCTAAGTCGGGAGCAGTACTTC	CASSQVGDYLSREQYF
NA	TRBV29-1	TRBJ2-5	TRBD1	TGCAGCGTTGAAGATCGGCGGACAGGGGGCGGCGGGTACCAAGAGACCCAGTACTTC	CSVEDRRTGGGGYQETQYF
NA	TRBV5-1	TRBJ2-4	NA	TGCGCCAGCAGCTCGGGGACGGAACTGCAAATTCTAGCCAAAAACATTCAGTACTTC	CASSSGTELQILAKNIQYF
NA	TRBV9	TRBJ1-2	NA	TGTGCCAGCAGCGTAGCTGGGCAGGACGCTAACTATGGCTACACCTTC	CASSVAGQDANYGYTF
few	TRBV6-5	TRBJ1-5	NA	TGTGCCAGCAGTTACTCGGGGGGTGTGTATAGCAATCAGCCCCAGCATTTT	CASSYSGGVYSNQPQHF
NA	TRBV7-2	TRBJ1-1	NA	TGTGCCAGCAGCTTACAGGGTCTGCCCTTTGGGGCTTTCTTT	CASSLQGLPFGAFF
NA	TRBV6-1	TRBJ2-3	TRBD2	TGTGCCAGCAGGGTGGGGGGGGTTGGTACGCAGTATTTT	CASRVGGVGTQYF
few	TRBV7-9	TRBJ2-5	NA	TGTGCCAGCAAGAGGGACGGCGAGACCCAGTACTTC	CASKRDGETQYF
few	TRBV6-1	TRBJ2-1	NA	TGTGCCAGCAGTCCCGGACCCCGGATCGATGAGCAGTTCTTC	CASSPGPRIDEQFF
many	TRBV20-1	TRBJ2-2	NA	TGCAGTGCACTTGACCCGTTAAACACCGGGGAGCTGTTTTTT	CSALDPLNTGELFF